This T cell receptor beta chain was recovered during a study of lymphopenia after photon versus proton radiotherapy. Overall study results and limits: Relative stability marked proton patients; photon patients lost diversity and naive cells. After lymphocyte nadir, photon-treated repertoires showed oligoclonal expansion, especially CD8+ Temra. A bigger post-nadir fall in TCR diversity correlated inversely with survival time in deceased patients. Authors raise, but do not show, better survival with proton therapy.

This clone appeared once. Its antigen is still unknown. The method was immunoSEQ multiplex PCR; TCRdb's version includes in-frame clones alone and lacks a portion of them. The sample includes some 16,000 clones, 70% to 90% of them seen just once. The receptor's source is a woman aged 55-69 years with cholangiocarcinoma. Some clones in this sample may be carry-over from other donors' samples. The sequences come from peripheral blood, collected from a patient treated with proton-based radiotherapy.

DNA for the CDR3: TGTGCCAGCTCACCAGGGACATATGACACTGAAGCTTTCTTT. This codes for CASSPGTYDTEAFF. The chain uses TRBV18 and TRBJ1-1, with D maybe TRBD1 (6 bases). The CDR3 is made up of 14 amino acids. Germline V CDR1 and CDR2: KGHSH, LQKENI. V lost 2 bases, J lost 3 bases, and 10 bases lay in between.